This T cell receptor (beta chain) originates from a study of Ad26.COV2.S vaccination and SARS-CoV-2 variants. Turning to the study itself: Doses of Ad26.COV2.S were injected into muscle once or twice, 56 days apart. Study-wide points: Reportedly, spike-specific CD8+ and CD4+ T cell responses achieved substantial breadth once vaccination had taken place. It is possible that the TCR breadth and depth analyses underestimated the total T cell responses. Non-spike TCR breadth showed similarity between vaccine and placebo recipients.

A remark on this clone: Its antigen is not identified.

The table came from immunoSEQ multiplex PCR; TCRdb's copy has only in-frame clones and leaves some out. The sample carries a few hundred thousand clones, 70% to 90% recorded once. V lost 5 bases, J lost 4 bases, and 12 bases lay in between. CDR3 length equals 13 residues. Per the germline V gene, CDR1 is SGHTS and CDR2 is YDEGEE. Treatment of the sample: 15 to 20 received Ad26.COV2.S at low or high dose, single or two shots; about 5 received placebo; per-sample allocation not given. At day 63 after the first vaccine or placebo injection, samples were drawn. This chain uses TRBV5-8 with TRBJ1-2, with unresolved D. This receptor was identified in a person aged 18 to 59 who received the Ad26.COV2.S COVID-19 vaccine or a placebo. This material consisted of peripheral blood, taken in a trial of Ad26.COV2.S vaccine versus placebo. In nucleotides, the CDR3 is TGTGCCAGCAGGATGTTTCTATCCTATGGCTACACCTTC. It is translated as CASRMFLSYGYTF. The entire variable domain, with the rest obtained from reference TRBV5-8 and TRBJ1-2, is as follows: EAGVTQSPTHLIKTRGQQATLRCSPISGHTSVYWYQQALGLGLQFLLWYDEGEERNRGNFPPRFSGRQFPNYSSELNVNALELEDSALYLCASRMFLSYGYTFGSGTRLTVV.